The 21 T cell receptor beta chains given below trace back to one sample, sequenced in a study of blood T cell repertoires in COVID-19 (dated by TCRdb to about 2020). Library preparation used the immunoSEQ multiplex PCR assay. What TCRdb holds here is the immuneACCESS table cut down to in-frame rearrangements. Part of the clones is not present; checked against another copy, under half of the missing clones reflect an unresolved V gene, and the others are unexplained. This sample gives roughly 68,000 clones in total; about nine tenths of them show up just once. Approximately 0.56% of the sample lies in the top ten. The sequenced material came from peripheral blood. These receptors were obtained from a man aged 50-60 years with COVID-19, enrolled during active disease.

This clone was counted a few times. The V gene is TRBV9, the J gene TRBJ1-2; D may be TRBD1 (5 bases). This CDR3 spans 15 amino acids. In germline, CDR1 is SGDLS, CDR2 YYNGEE. V was clipped by 0 bases and J by 1 base, with 10 bases between them. The CDR3 spells CASSVAGTINYGYTF. DNA of the CDR3: TGTGCCAGCAGCGTAGCCGGGACTATTAACTATGGCTACACCTTC.

This sequence joins TRBV12-3 or TRBV12-4 and TRBJ2-2; the match to TRBD1 covers 10 bases. CDR3 length: 13 amino acids. Trimming took 6 bases from V and 6 from J; bases not matched to a gene: 1. The CDR3 protein is CASSGQGAGELFF. The CDR3 DNA is TGTGCCAGCAGCGGACAGGGGGCCGGGGAGCTGTTTTTT.

The chain couples TRBV5-1 to TRBJ2-6; TRBD1 is a possible D gene (5 bases). The V gene's germline CDR1 is SGHRS and CDR2 YFSETQ. Trimming stripped 1 base from V and 0 bases from J, with 8 bases between. The CDR3 loop spans 16 amino acids. The CDR3 reads CASSLTQGSGANVLTF. Written as DNA, the CDR3 is TGCGCCAGCAGCTTGACGCAGGGCTCTGGGGCCAACGTCCTGACTTTC.

The chain couples TRBV2 to TRBJ2-3; D is undetermined. Per the germline V gene, CDR1 is SNHLY and CDR2 is FYNNEI. V lost 4 bases, J lost 1 base, and 6 bases lay in between. The CDR3 sequence is 13 residues long. The CDR3 region has the DNA TGTGCCAGCAGTGCAGGCGGCACAGATACGCAGTATTTT. Its protein is CASSAGGTDTQYF.

The chain links TRBV3-1 (or the pseudogene TRBV3-2) to TRBJ1-6; D unclear. Trimming left V 5 bases short and J 7 bases short, with 6 bases between. CDR1 and CDR2 from the germline V gene are LGHDT and YNNKEL (reference sequence). The CDR3 loop spans 12 amino acids. DNA for the CDR3: TGTGCCAGCAGCTCCAGAAATTCACCCCTCCACTTT. It specifies CASSSRNSPLHF.

The genes are TRBV6-5 and TRBJ2-1, with 7 bases matching TRBD1. V shed 8 bases and J 9 bases; nucleotides not matched to a gene: 10. Germline V gene sequence: CDR1 MNHEY, CDR2 SVGAGI. The CDR3 sequence is 13 residues long. CDR3 protein: CASRQGPWGEQFF. CDR3 in DNA: TGTGCCAGCCGACAGGGACCTTGGGGTGAGCAGTTCTTC.

J is TRBJ2-1 and V is TRBV3-1 (or the pseudogene TRBV3-2); TRBD2 agrees at 8 bases. Germline lookup yields CDR1 LGHDT and CDR2 YNNKEL (reference sequence). J was trimmed by 3 bases and V by 0 bases; bases with no gene match: 7. The CDR3 consists of 17 residues. CDR3 residues: CASSQESLAGFYNEQFF. The CDR3 DNA follows: TGTGCCAGCAGCCAAGAATCCTTAGCGGGGTTCTACAATGAGCAGTTCTTC.

The chain carries TRBV5-1 and TRBJ2-7; TRBD2 aligns across 7 bases. The CDR3 spans 13 residues. The junction had 5 bases not matched to a gene; V was cut back by 4 bases and J by 4 bases. Germline CDR1 is SGHRS and CDR2 is YFSETQ. CDR3: CASSTTSNYEQYF. CDR3 nucleotides: TGCGCCAGCAGCACGACTAGCAATTACGAGCAGTACTTC.

J is TRBJ1-2 and V is TRBV14, with D perhaps TRBD1 (5 bases). This CDR3 comprises 13 residues. From germline, CDR1 is SGHDN and CDR2 FVKESK. The V end lost 1 base, the J end lost 8 bases, and 11 bases lay between the germline ends. The CDR3 spells CASSQGPGLGYTF. CDR3 nucleotides: TGTGCCAGCAGCCAAGGTCCAGGGCTCGGCTACACCTTC. The full variable domain, completed using reference TRBV14 and TRBJ1-2, is EAGVTQFPSHSVIEKGQTVTLRCDPISGHDNLYWYRRVMGKEIKFLLHFVKESKQDESGMPNNRFLAERTGGTYSTLKVQPAELEDSGVYFCASSQGPGLGYTFGSGTRLTVV.

This chain links TRBV5-1 with TRBJ2-3; TRBD2 matches at 10 bases. The V gene's germline CDR1 is SGHRS and CDR2 YFSETQ. The CDR3 covers 17 residues. After removal of 0 bases from V and 0 bases from J, the junction contained 4 bases not matched to a gene. The CDR3 DNA is TGCGCCAGCAGCTTGGTCCCTAGCGGGAGCAGCACAGATACGCAGTATTTT. It codes for CASSLVPSGSSTDTQYF.

A word on this clone: The sample has other DNA sequences that encode this CDR3 too. The chain joins TRBV12-3 or TRBV12-4 to TRBJ1-2, with D tentatively TRBD1 (6 bases). The CDR3 is made up of 12 amino acids. Deletions cut 5 bases from V and 5 bases from J, with 9 bases between. The CDR3 reads CASSPGAYGYTF. In DNA form, the CDR3 reads TGTGCCAGCAGTCCAGGGGCTTATGGCTACACCTTC.

The chain combines TRBV5-4 with TRBJ2-7; TRBD2 matches 9 bases. Germline CDR1 and CDR2: SGHNT and YYREEE (reference sequence). V was clipped by 4 bases and J by 5 bases; unmatched bases: 7. This CDR3 has 14 residues. This CDR3 is CASSIGTSFDEQYF. CDR3 DNA: TGTGCCAGCAGCATCGGGACTAGCTTTGACGAGCAGTACTTC.

This chain joins TRBV5-4 and TRBJ2-7; TRBD1 agrees at 11 bases. The CDR3 runs to 14 residues. Germline CDR1 is SGHNT and CDR2 is YYREEE (reference sequence). V trimming: 3 bases; J trimming: 7 bases; junction bases outside the gene matches: 6. CDR3 nucleotides: TGTGCCAGCAGCTCCGGACAGGGGGCGGGGGAGCAGTACTTC. Translating it yields CASSSGQGAGEQYF.

The V and J genes are TRBV4-2 and TRBJ2-3, with D perhaps TRBD2 (7 bases). Germline-derived CDR1 and CDR2 are LGHNA and YNFKEQ. V lost 0 bases and J 3 bases, leaving 10 bases between the germline ends. The CDR3 has 15 residues. The CDR3 bases are TGTGCCAGCAGCCAAGAAGGGAGGGGGACAGATACGCAGTATTTT. It encodes CASSQEGRGTDTQYF.

The chain recombines TRBV11-1 with TRBJ2-5; tentative D call: TRBD2 (5 bases). This CDR3 comprises 12 residues. Germline CDR1 is SGHAT and CDR2 is FQDESV (reference sequence). V was cut by 5 bases and J by 6 bases, with 10 bases left in between. This chain's CDR3 is CASSPYGKTQYF. The CDR3 DNA is TGTGCCAGCAGCCCCTACGGGAAGACCCAGTACTTC.

V usage is TRBV12-3 or TRBV12-4 and J usage is TRBJ2-5, with a tentative D call TRBD2 (5 bases). The germline V and J ends were trimmed by 7 bases and 5 bases, with 14 bases remaining between them. This CDR3 contains 13 residues. The CDR3 here is CASTSLERETQYF. The CDR3 DNA is TGTGCCAGCACCTCTCTGGAGCGGGAGACCCAGTACTTC.

This clone has just one count. This chain links TRBV18 with TRBJ2-7; 8 positions match TRBD1. The CDR3 has 16 residues. The germline CDR1 and CDR2 sequences are KGHSH and LQKENI. Trimming at V came to 3 bases and at J to 2 bases, leaving 9 bases not matched to a gene. The chain's CDR3 is CASSPTQTDRAYEQYF. In nucleotides, the CDR3 is TGTGCCAGCTCACCGACCCAAACGGACAGGGCCTACGAGCAGTACTTC.

The chain recombines TRBV7-8 with TRBJ2-1, with D possibly matching TRBD2 (6 bases). V lost 5 bases, J lost 1 base, and 9 bases lay in between. This CDR3 has 14 amino acids. Germline V gene sequence: CDR1 SGHVS, CDR2 FQNEAQ. The CDR3 here is CASSGDSSYNEQFF. In DNA form, the CDR3 reads TGTGCCAGCAGCGGGGACTCATCCTACAATGAGCAGTTCTTC.

This clone was recorded only once. The genes are TRBV7-9 and TRBJ2-1; weak D call: TRBD2 (6 bases). Germline V gives CDR1 SEHNR, CDR2 FQNEAQ (reference sequence). V shed 4 bases and J shed 7 bases, with 23 bases lying between them. The CDR3 totals 17 residues. The CDR3 loop reads CASSYPGGTPAKNEQFF. The CDR3 region has the DNA TGTGCCAGCAGCTACCCAGGAGGGACTCCCGCCAAAAATGAGCAGTTCTTC. Full variable domain (outside the CDR3, taken from reference TRBV7-9 and TRBJ2-1): DTGVSQNPRHKITKRGQNVTFRCDPISEHNRLYWYRQTLGQGPEFLTYFQNEAQLEKSRLLSDRFSAERPKGSFSTLEIQRTEQGDSAMYLCASSYPGGTPAKNEQFFGPGTRLTVL.

There are a few counts of this clone. V usage is TRBV5-1 and J usage is TRBJ2-3; 10 bases align to TRBD1. Germline V gene data show CDR1 as SGHRS and CDR2 as YFSETQ. The CDR3 length is 15 residues. The V and J ends lost 3 bases and 4 bases, in that order; junction bases with no gene match: 5. The CDR3: CASSSMTGGADTQYF. The DNA for the CDR3 is TGCGCCAGCAGCTCAATGACAGGGGGCGCAGATACGCAGTATTTT. The full variable domain, in which reference TRBV5-1 and TRBJ2-3 provide the parts outside the CDR3, is KAGVTQTPRYLIKTRGQQVTLSCSPISGHRSVSWYQQTPGQGLQFLFEYFSETQRNKGNFPGRFSGRQFSNSRSEMNVSTLELGDSALYLCASSSMTGGADTQYFGPGTRLTVL.

This chain joins TRBV2 and TRBJ2-2, with TRBD2 matching 7 bases. Losses at the gene ends were 2 bases for V and 5 bases for J; bases not matched to a gene: 5. The CDR3 runs to 15 residues. Per the germline V gene, CDR1 is SNHLY and CDR2 is FYNNEI. CDR3: CASSESTSRTGELFF. The CDR3 bases are TGTGCCAGCAGTGAATCGACTAGCAGGACCGGGGAGCTGTTTTTT. The full variable domain, its missing parts supplied by reference TRBV2 and TRBJ2-2, is EPEVTQTPSHQVTQMGQEVILRCVPISNHLYFYWYRQILGQKVEFLVSFYNNEISEKSEIFDDQFSVERPDGSNFTLKIRSTKLEDSAMYFCASSESTSRTGELFFGEGSRLTVL.